This is a list of T cell receptor beta chains from one sample in a study of cytomegalovirus exposure and HLA in healthy donors. The protocol was immunoSEQ multiplex PCR, while the TCRdb copy is restricted to in-frame clones and leaves out a portion. Of a few hundred thousand clones in the sample, roughly 90% were seen once. Sequenced: PBMCs. The origin of the receptors is a young woman in good health and CMV-seronegative. Each CDR3 is given with its conserved first and last residue. Fields, in order: D gene, V gene, J gene, clone size, CDR3 protein, CDR3 DNA. D genes are given only for firm matches. Clone size, where shown, is once, few, many, or a class for clones that have expanded.

>NA|TRBV6-6|TRBJ2-1|NA
CASSYLTGLDNEQFF
TGTGCCAGCAGTTACCTAACAGGATTGGACAATGAGCAGTTCTTC
>TRBD2|TRBV27|TRBJ2-7|once
CASSLKAGAYEQYF
TGTGCCAGCAGTTTAAAAGCGGGGGCCTACGAGCAGTACTTC
>NA|TRBV28|TRBJ1-5|NA
CASSLRENQPQHF
TGTGCCAGCAGTTTAAGAGAGAATCAGCCCCAGCATTTT
>TRBD1|TRBV15|TRBJ2-1|NA
CATSRTGQLRYNEQFF
TGTGCCACCAGCAGAACGGGACAGTTGAGATACAATGAGCAGTTCTTC
>TRBD2|TRBV7-6|TRBJ2-3|once
CASSLDTGGFTDTQYF
TGTGCCAGCAGCTTAGATACGGGGGGGTTCACAGATACGCAGTATTTT
>NA|TRBV9|TRBJ1-1|NA
CASGGGNTEAFF
TGTGCCAGCGGGGGGGGAAACACTGAAGCTTTCTTT
>NA|TRBV19|TRBJ1-1|NA
CASSIDPGRGNTEAFF
TGTGCCAGTAGTATAGACCCCGGGAGGGGTAACACTGAAGCTTTCTTT
>NA|TRBV25-1|TRBJ1-2|NA
CASSPPGPEGYTF
TGTGCCAGCAGTCCCCCTGGCCCCGAAGGCTACACCTTC
>TRBD1|TRBV7-9|TRBJ2-7|NA
CASSLHDQTGGGYEQYF
TGTGCCAGCAGCCTACACGACCAGACAGGGGGCGGCTACGAGCAGTACTTC
>TRBD1|TRBV5-1|TRBJ2-1|NA
CASREGQGRNEQFF
TGCGCCAGCAGGGAGGGACAGGGTCGCAATGAGCAGTTCTTC
>TRBD1|TRBV7-9|TRBJ1-5|NA
CASSPDRADQPQHF
TGTGCCAGCAGCCCGGACAGGGCAGATCAGCCCCAGCATTTT
>TRBD1|TRBV6-1|TRBJ1-2|NA
CASRAGGQKYGYTF
TGTGCCAGCAGGGCCGGGGGACAGAAATATGGCTACACCTTC
>NA|TRBV5-1|TRBJ2-7|NA
CASSLGMSVDF
TGCGCCAGCAGCTTGGGAATGTCGGTTGACTTC
>NA|TRBV14|TRBJ2-1|NA
CASSQRTAYNEQFF
TGTGCCAGCAGCCAAAGGACAGCTTACAATGAGCAGTTCTTC
>TRBD1|TRBV10-3|TRBJ1-4|NA
CAISESERGQGKLFF
TGTGCCATCAGTGAGTCAGAGAGGGGGCAAGGAAAACTGTTTTTT
>NA|TRBV6-1|TRBJ1-1|once
CASSETTLADTEAFF
TGTGCCAGCAGTGAGACGACCCTGGCGGACACTGAAGCTTTCTTT
>NA|TRBV12-2|TRBJ2-7|NA
CASRFRGTGAAYEQYF
TGTGCAAGTCGCTTTCGGGGGACAGGGGCAGCCTACGAGCAGTACTTC
>TRBD1|TRBV14|TRBJ2-4|NA
CASSQGTGGTKSIQYF
TGTGCCAGCAGCCAAGGGACAGGGGGCACTAAAAGCATTCAGTACTTC
>NA|TRBV11-1|TRBJ1-1|NA
CASSLETPGAFF
TGTGCCAGCAGCTTAGAGACCCCAGGAGCTTTCTTT
>TRBD2|TRBV5-1|TRBJ2-5|NA
CASSGASGGPEETQYF
TGCGCCAGCAGTGGGGCTAGCGGGGGGCCCGAAGAGACCCAGTACTTC
>TRBD2|TRBV5-4|TRBJ2-7|few
CASSPTSGVREQYF
TGTGCCAGCAGCCCGACTAGCGGGGTTCGGGAGCAGTACTTC
>TRBD1|TRBV7-3|TRBJ2-7|NA
CASSLGQGMGEQYF
TGTGCCAGCAGCCTCGGACAGGGGATGGGTGAGCAGTACTTC
>TRBD1|TRBV19|TRBJ2-1|NA
CASSPVGQGTYNEQFF
TGTGCCAGTAGCCCCGTGGGACAGGGCACCTACAATGAGCAGTTCTTC
>TRBD1|TRBV19|TRBJ1-4|NA
CASSIQLDRAYEKLFF
TGTGCCAGTAGTATTCAACTCGACAGGGCGTATGAAAAACTGTTTTTT
>NA|TRBV7-9|TRBJ2-5|NA
CASSFQSWETQYF
TGTGCCAGCAGCTTCCAAAGCTGGGAGACCCAGTACTTC
>NA|TRBV4-1|TRBJ1-1|NA
CASSQAHGVGGMNTEAFF
TGCGCCAGCAGCCAAGCCCACGGGGTGGGAGGAATGAACACTGAAGCTTTCTTT
>NA|TRBV19|TRBJ2-7|NA
CASSTGSEQYF
TGTGCCAGTAGTACCGGGTCCGAGCAGTACTTC
>NA|TRBV25-1|TRBJ2-3|NA
CASSESRGWTDTQYF
TGTGCCAGCAGTGAATCTAGGGGTTGGACAGATACGCAGTATTTT
>TRBD2|TRBV7-8|TRBJ2-1|NA
CASSLEGGGFNEQFF
TGTGCCAGCAGCTTAGAGGGCGGGGGGTTCAATGAGCAGTTCTTC
>NA|TRBV7-3|TRBJ2-7|NA
CASSTVGGSVEQYF
TGTGCCAGCTCCACGGTAGGGGGAAGTGTCGAGCAGTACTTC
>TRBD2|TRBV4-1|TRBJ2-7|NA
CASSQERGGSYEQYF
TGCGCCAGCAGCCAAGAACGCGGGGGCTCCTACGAGCAGTACTTC
>NA|TRBV2|TRBJ1-1|NA
CASSGVRSLEAFF
TGTGCCAGCAGTGGAGTTCGCTCTCTGGAAGCTTTCTTT
>TRBD2|TRBV2|TRBJ2-1|NA
CASSRLAGTVNEQFF
TGTGCCAGCAGTCGACTAGCGGGGACGGTCAATGAGCAGTTCTTC
>TRBD1|TRBV27|TRBJ1-1|NA
CASKLTGTGGTEAFF
TGTGCCAGCAAACTAACCGGGACAGGGGGCACTGAAGCTTTCTTT
>TRBD2|TRBV5-6|TRBJ2-1|once
CASSLGLAGYEQFF
TGTGCCAGCAGCTTGGGACTAGCGGGGTATGAGCAGTTCTTC
>NA|TRBV5-4|TRBJ2-7|NA
CASSLRGSYEQYF
TGTGCCAGCAGCTTGAGGGGTTCCTACGAGCAGTACTTC
>TRBD1|TRBV2|TRBJ1-2|NA
CASSQTGGEDGYTF
TGTGCCAGCAGCCAGACAGGGGGCGAGGATGGCTACACCTTC
>NA|TRBV5-1|TRBJ1-1|once
CASSWPGGAHPEAFF
TGCGCCAGCAGCTGGCCTGGCGGGGCTCACCCAGAAGCTTTCTTT
>NA|TRBV5-1|TRBJ2-7|once
CASSLQDSQSQYF
TGCGCCAGCAGCCTACAGGACAGCCAGTCTCAGTACTTC
>NA|TRBV6-1|TRBJ1-2|NA
CASSDVGRTPSGGYTF
TGTGCCAGCAGTGACGTAGGCAGGACTCCCTCCGGGGGCTACACCTTC
>TRBD1|TRBV18|TRBJ2-7|NA
CASSPGDRGFYEQYF
TGTGCCAGCTCACCAGGGGACAGGGGTTTCTACGAGCAGTACTTC
>NA|TRBV4-2|TRBJ2-3|NA
CASSQGSAGTDTQYF
TGTGCCAGCAGCCAAGGAAGCGCGGGCACAGATACGCAGTATTTT
>TRBD1|TRBV6-1|TRBJ2-5|NA
CASTGTGGFGTQYF
TGTGCCAGCACCGGGACAGGGGGATTTGGGACCCAGTACTTC